What follows are 25 T cell receptor beta chains derived from one specimen sequenced in a study of blood T cell repertoires in COVID-19. Clones were read by immunoSEQ multiplex PCR, and TCRdb kept only the in-frame ones, dropping some. The sample comprises about 280,000 clones, approximately 85% of which are singletons, and approximately 12% rests with the top ten. Sequenced sample: peripheral blood. All receptors derive from a human donor in a cohort sampled during active COVID-19.

The chain carries TRBV6-5 and TRBJ1-5; D not resolved. V lost 7 bases to trimming and J lost 4 bases, with 11 bases between them. The germline V gene encodes CDR1 MNHEY and CDR2 SVGAGI. This CDR3 has 13 amino acids. CDR3 bases: TGTGCCAGCACCGCTACCGATAATCAGCCCCAGCATTTT. It encodes CASTATDNQPQHF.

The CDR3: CAWSVLGGVGGGYTF. The CDR3 bases are TGTGCCTGGAGTGTACTCGGAGGGGTGGGTGGAGGCTACACCTTC. The rearrangement uses TRBV30 and TRBJ1-2, with a tentative D call TRBD1 (5 bases). CDR1 is GTSNPN, CDR2 SVGIG, per germline (reference sequence). Between the trimmed V and J ends, which lost 0 bases and 8 bases, there was a span of 19 bases. This CDR3 comprises 15 residues. The whole variable domain, filled in from reference TRBV30 and TRBJ1-2, reads SQTIHQWPATLVQPVGSPLSLECTVEGTSNPNLYWYRQAAGRGLQLLFYSVGIGQISSEVPQNLSASRPQDRQFILSSKKLLLSDSGFYLCAWSVLGGVGGGYTFGSGTRLTVV.

The chain has TRBV7-6 and TRBJ2-2, with 7 bases matching TRBD2. The CDR3 has 16 residues. CDR1 and CDR2 from the germline V gene are SGHVS and FNYEAQ. V was clipped by 0 bases and J by 3 bases; unmatched bases: 4. The CDR3 region has the DNA TGTGCCAGCAGCTTAGCGGGAGGGGCCTACACCGGGGAGCTGTTTTTT. Translation: CASSLAGGAYTGELFF.

CDR3 loop: CATSRDRINEKLFF. CDR3 coding DNA: TGTGCCACCAGCAGAGACAGAATTAATGAAAAACTGTTTTTT. The chain uses TRBV15 and TRBJ1-4; D unresolved. CDR1 LNHNV and CDR2 YYDKDF come from the germline V gene (reference sequence). Trimming cost V 0 bases and J 4 bases, with 6 bases left between them. This CDR3 contains 14 residues.

The chain uses TRBV29-1 and TRBJ2-1, with TRBD1 matching over 9 bases. This CDR3 has 16 residues. With V trimmed by 0 bases and J by 4 bases, 7 bases remained unmatched. Looked up from germline, CDR1 is SQVTM and CDR2 is ANQGSEA. The CDR3, as DNA: TGCAGCGTTGAAGACCACAGGGGGCCTCTTTACAATGAGCAGTTCTTC. As protein: CSVEDHRGPLYNEQFF.

V gene TRBV19 combines with J gene TRBJ1-5, with D tentatively TRBD1 (5 bases). Deletions cut 5 bases from V and 6 bases from J, with 17 bases between. The CDR3 contains 15 residues. Per germline, CDR1 LNHDA and CDR2 SQIVND (reference sequence). The CDR3 DNA is TGTGCCAGTAGTCCCGCCAGGGCAGGGCCTCAGCCCCAGCATTTT. It codes for CASSPARAGPQPQHF. The full variable domain, in which reference TRBV19 and TRBJ1-5 provide the parts outside the CDR3, is DGGITQSPKYLFRKEGQNVTLSCEQNLNHDAMYWYRQDPGQGLRLIYYSQIVNDFQKGDIAEGYSVSREKKESFPLTVTSAQKNPTAFYLCASSPARAGPQPQHFGDGTRLSIL.

The chain uses TRBV5-4 and TRBJ2-5; TRBD2 might be the D (6 bases). CDR3 length: 14 residues. The germline V gene encodes CDR1 SGHNT and CDR2 YYREEE (reference sequence). Deletions cut 1 base from V and 5 bases from J, with 12 bases between. The CDR3 protein is CASSLRGLSETQYF. In DNA, the CDR3 is TGTGCCAGCAGCTTGCGGGGACTGAGTGAGACCCAGTACTTC. Supplemented by reference TRBV5-4 and TRBJ2-5, the full variable domain reads ETGVTQSPTHLIKTRGQQVTLRCSSQSGHNTVSWYQQALGQGPQFIFQYYREEENGRGNFPPRFSGLQFPNYSSELNVNALELDDSALYLCASSLRGLSETQYFGPGTRLLVL.

This clone was found a few times. DNA for the CDR3: TGTGCCAGTAAGAGGGCATCCTTCGGTGAAGCTTTCTTT. This translates into CASKRASFGEAFF. J is TRBJ1-1 and V is TRBV19; no firm D call. V lost 7 bases and J lost 7, with 16 bases in between. CDR3 length: 13 residues. The germline gives CDR1 LNHDA, CDR2 SQIVND (reference sequence).

The chain is built from TRBV12-3 or TRBV12-4 and TRBJ1-2; 8 nucleotides line up with TRBD1. This CDR3 contains 13 residues. The V segment lost 5 bases and the J segment 7 bases; nucleotides outside the gene matches: 6. The CDR3 loop is CASSLGQGGGYTF. CDR3 DNA: TGTGCCAGCAGTCTCGGACAGGGCGGTGGCTACACCTTC.

J is TRBJ2-2 and V is TRBV7-6, with 9 nucleotides matching TRBD2. After removal of 5 bases from V and 4 bases from J, the junction contained 5 bases not matched to a gene. CDR1 and CDR2 from the germline V gene are SGHVS and FNYEAQ. This CDR3 region has 15 residues. This CDR3 reads CASSTREGRTGELFF. In nucleotides, the CDR3 is TGTGCCAGCAGCACGCGGGAGGGCCGCACCGGGGAGCTGTTTTTT.

This chain links TRBV19 with TRBJ2-4, with D perhaps TRBD2 (6 bases). The germline gives CDR1 LNHDA, CDR2 SQIVND (reference sequence). The V gene lost 11 bases and the J gene lost 1 base, with 21 bases spanning the gap. This CDR3 has 16 amino acids. The CDR3: CASRTGDHVAKNIQYF. DNA for the CDR3: TGTGCCTCTCGGACGGGGGACCACGTCGCCAAAAACATTCAGTACTTC.

The J gene is TRBJ2-1, the V gene TRBV19, with unresolved D. V was clipped by 4 bases and J by 9 bases, with 10 bases between them. The CDR3 length is 12 residues. CDR1 and CDR2 (germline): LNHDA, SQIVND (reference sequence). The CDR3 sequence is CASSTPFGEQFF. CDR3 DNA: TGTGCCAGTAGTACCCCTTTCGGTGAGCAGTTCTTC.

This clone showed up just once. The chain uses TRBV14 and TRBJ2-3; 9 bases fit TRBD1. CDR1 SGHDN and CDR2 FVKESK come from the germline V gene. The CDR3 spans 15 residues. J was trimmed by 1 base and V by 4 bases; bases with no gene match: 3. CDR3 sequence (DNA): TGTGCCAGCAGCCGACGGACAGGGGGCACAGATACGCAGTATTTT. This codes for CASSRRTGGTDTQYF.

This clone was counted only a few times. The chain recombines TRBV6-1 with TRBJ1-6, with 8 bases matching TRBD1. J was trimmed by 4 bases and V by 3 bases; bases with no gene match: 5. This CDR3 spans 16 amino acids. The V gene's germline CDR1 is MNHNS and CDR2 SASEGT. The DNA for the CDR3 is TGTGCCAGCAGTGACTGGACAGGGCCTTATAATTCACCCCTCCACTTT. It yields the protein CASSDWTGPYNSPLHF.

This clone has only one observation. The chain is built from TRBV3-1 (or the pseudogene TRBV3-2) and TRBJ1-5; D uncertain. This CDR3 is 15 amino acids long. Germline V gene lookup returns CDR1 LGHDT and CDR2 YNNKEL (reference sequence). Deletions cut 1 base from V and 0 bases from J, with 7 bases between. DNA for the CDR3: TGTGCCAGCAGCCAAGCAGGAATTAGCAATCAGCCCCAGCATTTT. This codes for CASSQAGISNQPQHF.

The chain carries TRBV6-1 and TRBJ2-1; TRBD2 aligns across 15 bases. V lost 0 bases to trimming and J lost 9 bases; unmatched junction nucleotides: 3. The CDR3 covers 16 residues. Germline values: CDR1 MNHNS, CDR2 SASEGT. The DNA of the CDR3 is TGTGCCAGCAGTGAAGCTGGGACTAGCGGGAGGAGTGAGCAGTTCTTC. Translated, it gives CASSEAGTSGRSEQFF.

V usage is TRBV3-1 (or the pseudogene TRBV3-2) and J usage is TRBJ2-5; D might be TRBD2 (5 bases). V lost 2 bases, J lost 4 bases, and 14 bases lay in between. The germline gives CDR1 LGHDT, CDR2 YNNKEL (reference sequence). The CDR3 totals 15 residues. Written as DNA, the CDR3 is TGTGCCAGCAGCCAATCGGGTGGGAGAAGAGAGACCCAGTACTTC. This codes for CASSQSGGRRETQYF.

V is TRBV7-2 and J is TRBJ2-5; 9 bases match TRBD2. The germline V gene has CDR1 SGHTA and CDR2 FQGNSA. The CDR3 spans 14 residues. The J segment lost 5 bases and the V segment lost 2 bases, leaving 3 bases of the junction unmatched. Here the CDR3 reads CASSLWREGETQYF. CDR3 in DNA: TGTGCCAGCAGCTTATGGCGGGAGGGGGAGACCCAGTACTTC. Full variable domain (outside the CDR3, taken from reference TRBV7-2 and TRBJ2-5): GAGVSQSPSNKVTEKGKDVELRCDPISGHTALYWYRQSLGQGLEFLIYFQGNSAPDKSGLPSDRFSAERTGGSVSTLTIQRTQQEDSAVYLCASSLWREGETQYFGPGTRLLVL.

The chain joins TRBV5-6 to TRBJ2-7; D gene unclear. Germline lookup yields CDR1 SGHDT and CDR2 YYEEEE. Trimming removed 0 bases from V and 2 bases from J, with 3 bases in between. The CDR3 loop spans 12 amino acids. CDR3 amino acids: CASSLAAYEQYF. CDR3 bases: TGTGCCAGCAGCTTGGCTGCCTACGAGCAGTACTTC.

This clone was counted a few times. The CDR3 reads CASTLLSGEAFF. For the CDR3, the DNA is TGTGCCAGCACCCTTTTGAGTGGTGAAGCTTTCTTT. The chain links TRBV7-9 to TRBJ1-1; D unclear. This CDR3 region has 12 residues. Per the germline V gene, CDR1 is SEHNR and CDR2 is FQNEAQ (reference sequence). V was pared by 7 bases and J by 7 bases, with 13 bases between. Full variable domain (outside the CDR3, taken from reference TRBV7-9 and TRBJ1-1): DTGVSQNPRHKITKRGQNVTFRCDPISEHNRLYWYRQTLGQGPEFLTYFQNEAQLEKSRLLSDRFSAERPKGSFSTLEIQRTEQGDSAMYLCASTLLSGEAFFGQGTRLTVV.

This clone has more than one count but fewer than ten. V usage is TRBV13 and J usage is TRBJ1-5; D might be TRBD1 (6 bases). The CDR3 loop spans 14 amino acids. The V and J ends lost 3 bases and 4 bases respectively, with 10 bases between them. CDR1 is PRHDT and CDR2 is FYEKMQ in the germline V gene (reference sequence). CDR3: CASSFSGENQPQHF. CDR3 nucleotides: TGTGCCAGCAGCTTTTCAGGGGAGAATCAGCCCCAGCATTTT.

This clone was recorded at least ten times. This rearrangement joins TRBV2 to TRBJ2-1; 9 positions match TRBD2. V shed 7 bases and J 0 bases; nucleotides not matched to a gene: 7. The germline V gene encodes CDR1 SNHLY and CDR2 FYNNEI. CDR3 size: 16 residues. The CDR3 here is CASIRTSDSSYNEQFF. CDR3 nucleotides: TGTGCCAGCATCAGGACTAGCGACAGCTCCTACAATGAGCAGTTCTTC.

The rearrangement links TRBV11-2 to TRBJ2-7; 8 nucleotides line up with TRBD2. The CDR3 spans 15 residues. Looked up from germline, CDR1 is SGHAT and CDR2 is FQNNGV. The V gene end was trimmed by 8 bases and the J gene end by 4 bases; junction bases not matched to a gene: 13. The chain's CDR3 is CASSLGSGRQYEQYF. CDR3 coding DNA: TGTGCCAGCTCCTTAGGGAGCGGGAGACAGTACGAGCAGTACTTC.

The chain joins TRBV7-3 to TRBJ2-3, with D maybe TRBD2 (8 bases). The CDR3 spans 19 residues. V lost 5 bases, J lost 1 base, and 25 bases lay in between. Germline V gene sequence: CDR1 SGHTA, CDR2 FQGTGA. This chain's CDR3 is CASSLEAGEGAWGTDTQYF. CDR3 bases: TGTGCCAGCAGCCTAGAAGCGGGAGAGGGGGCTTGGGGCACAGATACGCAGTATTTT.

The CDR3 bases are TGTGCCACCAGTGAGACGGGACAGAACACCGGGGAGCTGTTTTTT. Protein product: CATSETGQNTGELFF. The chain recombines TRBV24-1 with TRBJ2-2, with D tentatively TRBD1 (6 bases). CDR3 length: 15 residues. V lost 4 bases and J lost 1, with 9 bases in between. Germline lookup yields CDR1 KGHDR and CDR2 SFDVKD.